What follows are 30 T cell receptor beta chains derived from one specimen sequenced in a study of blood T cells in healthy people across ages. Together with a sample-barcoded 5' primer, a J-beta primer mix was included in a second PCR lasting about 7 to 12 cycles. TCRdb re-called the 5' RACE reads through MiXCR, storing one row per CDR3 protein. This table holds about 1.5 million distinct CDR3 sequences, approximately 43% found once. Sequencing was carried out using blood. The origin of the receptors is a woman between 18 and 30 years old in good health.

This clonotype was detected only a few times. This chain joins TRBV28 and TRBJ1-4, with D unresolved. The CDR3 is 16 residues long. Germline V gene lookup returns CDR1 MDHEN and CDR2 SYDVKM. Trimming removed 4 bases at V and 6 bases at J, with 18 bases between. CDR3 residues: CASSSSSAGGDEKLFF. The CDR3 coding sequence is TGTGCCAGCAGTTCCAGCTCAGCGGGAGGTGATGAAAAACTGTTTTTT.

The chain employs TRBV5-1 and TRBJ2-5; 10 nucleotides line up with TRBD2. Trimming at V came to 2 bases and at J to 2 bases, leaving 12 bases not matched to a gene. The CDR3 consists of 18 residues. Per the germline V gene, CDR1 is SGHRS and CDR2 is YFSETQ. CDR3 DNA sequence: TGCGCCAGCAGCTTTTTTTTACAGACTAGCGGGCGTCAAGAGACCCAGTACTTC. Its protein product is CASSFFLQTSGRQETQYF. Combining the CDR3 with reference TRBV5-1 and TRBJ2-5 gives the whole variable domain KAGVTQTPRYLIKTRGQQVTLSCSPISGHRSVSWYQQTPGQGLQFLFEYFSETQRNKGNFPGRFSGRQFSNSRSEMNVSTLELGDSALYLCASSFFLQTSGRQETQYFGPGTRLLVL.

The rearrangement joins TRBV27 to TRBJ2-7, with D tentatively TRBD2 (7 bases). V was trimmed by 3 bases and J by 3 bases, leaving 18 bases between them. Germline-derived CDR1 and CDR2 are MNHEY and SMNVEV (reference sequence). This CDR3 contains 16 residues. CDR3 in DNA: TGTGCCAGCAGTTTCGCGGGCGGGGGCCCTCTCTACGAGCAGTACTTC. It encodes CASSFAGGGPLYEQYF.

In its sample, this clonotype was seen a few times. This chain uses TRBV4-3 with TRBJ1-1; 7 positions agree with TRBD1. The germline gives CDR1 LGHNA, CDR2 YSLEER. J was trimmed by 5 bases and V by 1 base; bases with no gene match: 13. The CDR3 length is 17 residues. Here the CDR3 DNA reads TGCGCCAGCAGCCAAGGGGGATTGACAGGGAAGAGGACTGAAGCTTTCTTT. Protein: CASSQGGLTGKRTEAFF.

The chain recombines TRBV2 with TRBJ1-5, with D perhaps TRBD1 (6 bases). This CDR3 has 15 amino acids. From germline, CDR1 is SNHLY and CDR2 FYNNEI. V lost 6 bases, J lost 0 bases, and 12 bases lay in between. CDR3 nucleotide sequence: TGTGCCAGCAGAAACAGGGCGGCTAGCAATCAGCCCCAGCATTTT. As protein: CASRNRAASNQPQHF.

This clonotype was detected a few times. This chain links TRBV9 with TRBJ2-7; TRBD1 matches 10 bases. The CDR3 consists of 13 residues. The V segment lost 0 bases and the J segment 6 bases; nucleotides outside the gene matches: 0. Germline CDR1 reads SGDLS; CDR2 reads YYNGEE. This CDR3 is CASSVGQGAEQYF. The CDR3, as DNA: TGTGCCAGCAGCGTAGGACAGGGGGCCGAGCAGTACTTC.

A single count supports this clonotype. CDR3 protein: CASRRSGSGSHEQYF. The CDR3 DNA reads TGTGCCAGCAGGAGGAGTGGTAGCGGGAGTCATGAGCAGTACTTC. The V and J genes are TRBV7-3 and TRBJ2-7, with 9 bases identical to TRBD2. V trimming: 6 bases; J trimming: 7 bases; junction bases outside the gene matches: 13. The CDR3 covers 15 residues. CDR1 SGHTA and CDR2 FQGTGA come from the germline V gene. Full variable domain (outside the CDR3, taken from reference TRBV7-3 and TRBJ2-7): GAGVSQTPSNKVTEKGKYVELRCDPISGHTALYWYRQSLGQGPEFLIYFQGTGAADDSGLPNDRFFAVRPEGSVSTLKIQRTERGDSAVYLCASRRSGSGSHEQYFGPGTRLTVT.

In its sample, this clonotype was seen once. V gene TRBV20-1 combines with J gene TRBJ2-1, with D perhaps given as TRBD1 or TRBD2 (5 bases each). There are 17 residues in the CDR3. V shed 6 bases and J shed 0 bases, with 21 bases lying between them. The germline V gene has CDR1 DFQATT and CDR2 SNEGSKA (reference sequence). CDR3 sequence (DNA): TGCAGTGCCACCACTCCAGCCGGGGCCTACTCCTACAATGAGCAGTTCTTC. It is translated as CSATTPAGAYSYNEQFF.

The J gene is TRBJ2-2, the V gene TRBV15; unclear D gene. CDR3 length: 14 amino acids. Germline V CDR1 and CDR2: LNHNV, YYDKDF (reference sequence). V was cut by 0 bases and J by 8 bases, with 10 bases left in between. CDR3 sequence: CATSRDPASGELFF. In nucleotides, the CDR3 is TGTGCCACCAGCAGAGACCCCGCCTCTGGGGAGCTGTTTTTT.

In DNA form, the CDR3 reads TGTGCCAGCAGCGGACAGGGGGCGATAGATACGCAGTATTTT. It specifies CASSGQGAIDTQYF. The chain employs TRBV2 and TRBJ2-3; 11 bases map to TRBD1. With 6 bases clipped from V and 5 bases from J, the junction kept 4 bases outside the gene matches. The CDR3 has 14 amino acids. The germline CDR1 and CDR2 sequences are SNHLY and FYNNEI.

In its sample, this clonotype was seen a few times. J is TRBJ2-3 and V is TRBV5-1, with 11 bases aligning to TRBD2. CDR3 length: 14 residues. The trim removed 5 bases at V and 5 bases at J, leaving 4 bases unmatched. Germline lookup yields CDR1 SGHRS and CDR2 YFSETQ. CDR3 sequence: CASSNSGGEDTQYF. The CDR3 nucleotides read TGCGCCAGCAGTAATAGCGGGGGGGAAGATACGCAGTATTTT.

The chain carries TRBV3-1 and TRBJ2-1, with no clear D. The CDR3 runs to 14 residues. Trimming removed 0 bases from V and 6 bases from J, with 9 bases in between. Germline V gene data show CDR1 as LGHDT and CDR2 as YNNKEL (reference sequence). CDR3 in DNA: TGTGCCAGCAGCCAAGAGTCGGTCCTCAATGAGCAGTTCTTC. It translates to CASSQESVLNEQFF.

This sequence joins TRBV10-3 and TRBJ2-1; weak D call: TRBD2 (5 bases). The DNA end is a closer match to TRBJ2-7, so the J assignment may be wrong. The V gene's germline CDR1 is ENHRY and CDR2 SYGVKD. The CDR3 has 16 amino acids. CDR3 DNA: TGTGCCATCAGTGAGGGTCGCGGGTGGCCCTACAATGAGCAGTACTTC. This encodes CAISEGRGWPYNEQYF.

This clonotype was found a few times. The chain links TRBV27 to TRBJ2-1; 10 bases line up with TRBD2. The germline CDR1 and CDR2 sequences are MNHEY and SMNVEV (reference sequence). With 6 bases clipped from V and 1 base from J, the junction kept 15 bases outside the gene matches. The CDR3 covers 19 residues. The CDR3 nucleotides read TGTGCCAGCAGCTCAGGGCCTGGGGTAGCGGGGGGTTCCTACAATGAGCAGTTCTTC. Protein product: CASSSGPGVAGGSYNEQFF.

The chain recombines TRBV19 with TRBJ2-7; D gene ambiguous. The V gene's germline CDR1 is LNHDA and CDR2 SQIVND (reference sequence). V lost 3 bases to trimming and J lost 5 bases, with 17 bases between them. The CDR3 is made up of 15 amino acids. CDR3: CASSMGHVQRNEQYF. In nucleotides, the CDR3 is TGTGCCAGTAGTATGGGTCACGTCCAAAGAAACGAGCAGTACTTC.

V is TRBV5-6 and J is TRBJ2-3; D is unclear. Trimming took off 6 bases at V and 5 bases at J, with 16 bases between the two ends. In germline, CDR1 is SGHDT, CDR2 YYEEEE. The CDR3 is 14 amino acids. CDR3 loop: CASTPIGSEDTQYF. CDR3 DNA sequence: TGTGCCAGCACCCCTATAGGGTCTGAAGATACGCAGTATTTT.

In its sample, this clonotype was seen many times. The genes are TRBV12-3 or TRBV12-4 and TRBJ2-5, with 7 positions matching TRBD1. CDR3 size: 13 residues. V was pared by 6 bases and J by 4 bases, with 5 bases of the junction left unmatched. CDR3 sequence (DNA): TGTGCCAGCAGCCTCCGGGACAGAGAGACCCAGTACTTC. Translation gives CASSLRDRETQYF.

The chain uses TRBV5-1 and TRBJ2-1; TRBD2 matches at 11 bases. J was trimmed by 12 bases and V by 7 bases; bases with no gene match: 18. This CDR3 region has 16 residues. CDR1 SGHRS and CDR2 YFSETQ come from the germline V gene. The CDR3 coding sequence is TGCGCCAGCGAAAAATCTAGCGGGGGGATCACGTGTGGGCAGTTCTTC. This codes for CASEKSSGGITCGQFF.

This rearrangement joins TRBV9 to TRBJ2-2, with 9 positions matching TRBD2. Trimming cost V 1 base and J 5 bases; bases outside gene matches: 12. The CDR3 spans 18 residues. Germline values: CDR1 SGDLS, CDR2 YYNGEE. In DNA form, the CDR3 reads TGTGCCAGCAGCGTAACCGTTAGCGGGAGATTAGAAACCGGGGAGCTGTTTTTT. Its protein product is CASSVTVSGRLETGELFF.

This clonotype was seen a few times. The rearrangement joins TRBV4-1 to TRBJ2-3, with D perhaps assigned TRBD1 or TRBD2 (6 bases each). The V end was cut by 4 bases, the J end by 4 bases, with 15 bases between. The CDR3 has 15 residues. Per the germline V gene, CDR1 is MGHRA and CDR2 is YSYEKL. Here the CDR3 DNA reads TGCGCCAGCAGCCCCGAGGGGGGCGGTCCAGATACGCAGTATTTT. Translating it yields CASSPEGGGPDTQYF.

V and J are TRBV5-1 and TRBJ2-5, with D unresolved. V was pared by 2 bases and J by 11 bases, with 19 bases between. CDR1 SGHRS and CDR2 YFSETQ come from the germline V gene. The CDR3 has 14 amino acids. The CDR3 protein is CASSLSLVVDEQYF. The CDR3 DNA is TGCGCCAGCAGCTTATCCCTAGTGGTTGATGAGCAGTACTTC.

The chain couples TRBV6-1 to TRBJ1-5; D is ambiguous. Trimming removed 6 bases at V and 0 bases at J, with 12 bases between. The CDR3 length is 15 residues. In germline, CDR1 is MNHNS, CDR2 SASEGT. DNA of the CDR3: TGTGCCAGCAGGTCGAGGACGGATAGCAATCAGCCCCAGCATTTT. The encoded protein is CASRSRTDSNQPQHF.

The V call is TRBV30, the J call TRBJ2-5; D is perhaps TRBD2 (6 bases). The germline CDR1 and CDR2 sequences are GTSNPN and SVGIG (reference sequence). V was shortened by 4 bases and J by 5 bases, with 14 bases between the two germline ends. This CDR3 spans 13 amino acids. The CDR3 here is CAWTLSGGETQYF. The CDR3 DNA sequence: TGTGCCTGGACTTTGTCTGGGGGGGAGACCCAGTACTTC.

The chain couples TRBV20-1 to TRBJ2-4; 9 bases fit TRBD2. The J call could be wrong; TRBJ2-5 is a better fit for the DNA end. The germline V gene encodes CDR1 DFQATT and CDR2 SNEGSKA (reference sequence). This CDR3 is 16 amino acids long. Here the CDR3 reads CSASPLAGLAQETQYF. The CDR3 region has the DNA TGCAGTGCTAGTCCGCTAGCGGGGCTCGCCCAAGAGACCCAGTACTTC.

The CDR3 spells CSVGQGARSYNEQFF. The CDR3 nucleotides are TGCAGCGTTGGACAGGGGGCCAGGTCCTACAATGAGCAGTTCTTC. The chain employs TRBV29-1 and TRBJ2-1, with TRBD1 matching over 10 bases. There are 15 residues in the CDR3. Germline CDR1 is SQVTM and CDR2 is ANQGSEA. V was clipped by 4 bases and J by 1 base; unmatched bases: 4.

The chain links TRBV29-1 to TRBJ2-7; the D is unclear. The length of the CDR3 is 12 residues. The germline V gene has CDR1 SQVTM and CDR2 ANQGSEA. V lost 7 bases and J lost 0, with 10 bases in between. The CDR3 reads CSANEDSYEQYF. The DNA of the CDR3 is TGCAGCGCGAATGAAGACTCCTACGAGCAGTACTTC.

This clonotype was found a few times. The rearrangement uses TRBV20-1 and TRBJ2-7; D remains unclear. CDR1 and CDR2 from the germline V gene are DFQATT and SNEGSKA (reference sequence). This CDR3 is 15 amino acids long. The V end was cut by 1 base, the J end by 0 bases, with 13 bases between. Here the CDR3 reads CSARGGSFSSYEQYF. The CDR3 DNA is TGCAGTGCTAGAGGAGGCAGTTTCAGCTCCTACGAGCAGTACTTC.

The chain links TRBV28 to TRBJ2-1; D might be TRBD1 (7 bases). There are 16 residues in the CDR3. V was shortened by 5 bases and J by 0 bases, with 14 bases between the two germline ends. Germline lookup yields CDR1 MDHEN and CDR2 SYDVKM. CDR3: CASSIPRDSSYNEQFF. In DNA, the CDR3 is TGTGCCAGCAGTATTCCGCGGGACAGCTCCTACAATGAGCAGTTCTTC.

This clonotype was observed once. CDR3 amino acids: CASSLGGGGVNTEAFF. DNA of the CDR3: TGTGCCAGCAGCTTAGGGGGAGGAGGGGTGAACACTGAAGCTTTCTTT. The rearrangement uses TRBV7-2 and TRBJ1-1; D may be TRBD1 (5 bases). The length of the CDR3 is 16 residues. With 1 base removed from V and 0 bases from J, the gap between germline ends came to 12 bases. Per the germline V gene, CDR1 is SGHTA and CDR2 is FQGNSA.

This clonotype has a handful of counts. CDR3 residues: CASSEFDRGRAAGELFF. CDR3 coding DNA: TGTGCCAGCAGCGAATTCGACAGGGGCCGCGCGGCGGGGGAGCTGTTTTTT. V is TRBV12-3 or TRBV12-4 and J is TRBJ2-2; 8 bases fit TRBD1. V lost 6 bases and J lost 8; bases outside the gene matches: 17. The CDR3 covers 17 residues.